This TCR beta chain was identified during a study of blood T cells in healthy people across ages. Germline V gene lookup returns CDR1 SQVTM and CDR2 ANQGSEA. Unmatched junction bases numbered 26, after V lost 4 bases and J lost 0 bases. This CDR3 region has 22 residues. The authors ran a second PCR of 7 to 11 cycles using a sample-barcoded 5' primer and a J-beta primer mix. TCRdb re-called the 5' RACE reads with MiXCR, one entry per CDR3 protein. The top ten clones hold roughly 10% of a sample with about 930,000 distinct CDR3 sequences, about 28% of them seen once. This same sample was also taken into another study, of T cells of mothers and their children.

The chain is built from TRBV29-1 and TRBJ1-1; 10 positions agree with TRBD1. The sequencing sample was made of blood. This sequence was found in a woman between 35 and 50 years old in good health. The CDR3 sequence is CSVGSQSSYRTGTGALNTEAFF. Written as DNA, the CDR3 is TGCAGCGTTGGTTCCCAAAGTTCATACAGGACCGGGACAGGGGCCCTGAACACTGAAGCTTTCTTT. Full variable domain (missing parts from reference TRBV29-1 and TRBJ1-1): SAVISQKPSRDICQRGTSLTIQCQVDSQVTMMFWYRQQPGQSLTLIATANQGSEATYESGFVIDKFPISRPNLTFSTLTVSNMSPEDSSIYLCSVGSQSSYRTGTGALNTEAFFGQGTRLTVV.